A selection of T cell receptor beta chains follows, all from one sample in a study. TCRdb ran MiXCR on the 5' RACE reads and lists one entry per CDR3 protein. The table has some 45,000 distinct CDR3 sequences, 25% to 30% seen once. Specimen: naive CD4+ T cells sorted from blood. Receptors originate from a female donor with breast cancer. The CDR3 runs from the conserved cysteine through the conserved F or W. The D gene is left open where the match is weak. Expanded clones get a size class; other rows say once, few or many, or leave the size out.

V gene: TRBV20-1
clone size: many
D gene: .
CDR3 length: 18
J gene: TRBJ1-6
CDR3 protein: CSAREGMGPNPYNSPLHF
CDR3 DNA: TGCAGTGCTAGAGAGGGTATGGGACCGAATCCCTATAATTCACCCCTCCACTTT

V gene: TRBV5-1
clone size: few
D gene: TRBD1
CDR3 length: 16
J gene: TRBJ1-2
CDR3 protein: CASSLSDTGDRYGYTF
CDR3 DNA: TGCGCCAGCAGCTTGTCGGATACAGGGGACAGATATGGCTACACCTTC

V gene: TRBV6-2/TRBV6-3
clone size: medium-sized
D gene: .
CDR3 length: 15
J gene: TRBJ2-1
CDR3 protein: CASSYPGTLGPEQFF
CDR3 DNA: TGTGCCAGCAGCTACCCCGGGACCTTGGGTCCCGAGCAGTTCTTC

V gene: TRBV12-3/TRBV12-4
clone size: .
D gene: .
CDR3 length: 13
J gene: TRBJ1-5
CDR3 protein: CASSLRENQPQHF
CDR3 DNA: TGTGCCAGCAGTTTGCGGGAAAATCAGCCCCAGCATTTT

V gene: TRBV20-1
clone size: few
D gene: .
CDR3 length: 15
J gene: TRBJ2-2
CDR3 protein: CSARGTQTNTGELFF
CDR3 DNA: TGCAGTGCTAGAGGTACTCAGACTAACACCGGGGAGCTGTTTTTT

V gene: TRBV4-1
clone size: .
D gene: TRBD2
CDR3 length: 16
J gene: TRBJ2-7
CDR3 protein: CASSYLSGRADYEQYF
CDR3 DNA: TGCGCCAGCAGCTACCTGAGCGGGAGGGCCGACTACGAGCAGTACTTC

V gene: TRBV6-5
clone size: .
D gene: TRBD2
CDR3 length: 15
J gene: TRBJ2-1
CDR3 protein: CASSRSPGLANEQFF
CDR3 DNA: TGTGCCAGCAGTCGATCCCCGGGACTAGCAAATGAGCAGTTCTTC

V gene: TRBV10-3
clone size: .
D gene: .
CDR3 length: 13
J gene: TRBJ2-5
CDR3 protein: CAITRDIQETQYF
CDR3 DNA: TGTGCCATCACCCGGGACATCCAAGAGACCCAGTACTTC

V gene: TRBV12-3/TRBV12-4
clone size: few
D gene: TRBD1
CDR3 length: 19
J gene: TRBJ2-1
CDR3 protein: CASTLRLWGQGGVYNEQFF
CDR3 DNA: TGTGCCAGCACCTTGCGGTTGTGGGGACAGGGGGGTGTTTACAATGAGCAGTTCTTC

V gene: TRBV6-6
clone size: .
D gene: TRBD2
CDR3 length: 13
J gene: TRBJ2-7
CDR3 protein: CASSPGDYREQYF
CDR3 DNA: TGTGCCAGCAGTCCTGGGGACTACCGGGAGCAGTACTTC

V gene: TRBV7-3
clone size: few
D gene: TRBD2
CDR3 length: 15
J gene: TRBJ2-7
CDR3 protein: CASSVTSGRLDEQYF
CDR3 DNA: TGTGCCAGCAGCGTCACTAGCGGGAGGCTTGACGAGCAGTACTTC

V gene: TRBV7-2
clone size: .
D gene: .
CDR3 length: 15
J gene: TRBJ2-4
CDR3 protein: CAGSLGGAAKNIQYF
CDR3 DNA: TGTGCCGGCAGCTTAGGAGGCGCAGCCAAAAACATTCAGTACTTC

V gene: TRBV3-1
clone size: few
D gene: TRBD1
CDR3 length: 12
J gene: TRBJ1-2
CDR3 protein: CASSTDRRGYTF
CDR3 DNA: TGTGCCAGCAGCACGGACAGGCGGGGCTACACCTTC

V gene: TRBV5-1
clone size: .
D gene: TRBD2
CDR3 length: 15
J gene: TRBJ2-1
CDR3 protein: CASSPLAVGRNEQFF
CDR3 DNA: TGCGCCAGCAGCCCGCTAGCGGTGGGACGGAATGAGCAGTTCTTC

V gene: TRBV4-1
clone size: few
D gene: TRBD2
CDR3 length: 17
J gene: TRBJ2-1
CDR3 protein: CASSRSPSGVTYNEQFF
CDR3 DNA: TGCGCCAGCAGCCGTAGTCCAAGCGGGGTAACCTACAATGAGCAGTTCTTC

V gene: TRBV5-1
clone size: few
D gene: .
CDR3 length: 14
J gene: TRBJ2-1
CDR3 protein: CASSLVLDDNEQFF
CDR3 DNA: TGCGCCAGCAGCTTGGTTCTAGACGACAATGAGCAGTTCTTC

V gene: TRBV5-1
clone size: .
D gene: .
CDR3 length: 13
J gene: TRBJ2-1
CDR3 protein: CASSLTGNGEQFF
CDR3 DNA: TGCGCCAGCAGCTTGACAGGGAACGGTGAGCAGTTCTTC

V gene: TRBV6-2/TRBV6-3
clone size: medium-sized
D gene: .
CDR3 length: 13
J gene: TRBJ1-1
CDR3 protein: CASSYSAGQQAFF
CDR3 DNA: TGTGCCAGCAGTTACTCGGCAGGGCAACAGGCTTTCTTT

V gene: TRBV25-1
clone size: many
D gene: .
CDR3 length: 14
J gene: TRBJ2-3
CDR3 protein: CASSDRAGADTQYF
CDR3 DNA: TGTGCCAGCAGTGACCGGGCGGGTGCAGATACGCAGTATTTT

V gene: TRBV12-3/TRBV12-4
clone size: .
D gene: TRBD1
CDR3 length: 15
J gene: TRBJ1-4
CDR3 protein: CASSPTGGTNEKLFF
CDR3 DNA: TGTGCCAGCAGCCCAACAGGGGGCACTAATGAAAAACTGTTTTTT

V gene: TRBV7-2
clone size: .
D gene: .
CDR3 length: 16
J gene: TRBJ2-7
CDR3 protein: CASSSDVGGAEYEQYF
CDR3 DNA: TGTGCCAGCAGCTCAGACGTTGGGGGCGCCGAATACGAGCAGTACTTC

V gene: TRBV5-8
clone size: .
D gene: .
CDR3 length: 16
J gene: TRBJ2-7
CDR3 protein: CASSLGFWTESYEQYF
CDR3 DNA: TGTGCCAGCAGCTTGGGTTTTTGGACAGAATCCTACGAGCAGTACTTC

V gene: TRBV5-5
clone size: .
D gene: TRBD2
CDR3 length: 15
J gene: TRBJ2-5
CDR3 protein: CAGSTSGSYQETQYF
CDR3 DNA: TGTGCCGGATCTACTAGCGGGAGTTACCAAGAGACCCAGTACTTC